This record looks at one TCR beta chain sequence and its context. Per the authors' pipeline: The assay estimated nucleated cells by amplifying reference gene primers. The data were produced by immunoSEQ multiplex PCR, yet TCRdb's version contains in-frame clones alone and is incomplete. The D gene and trimming were derived from the DNA, and the V and J assignments and clone size from that table. The sample has hundreds of thousands of clones; 85% to 90% are singletons. The data originate from a study of blood T cell repertoires in COVID-19. Background on the study: There were acute and convalescent COVID-19 samples, and they came from the United States, Italy and Spain. Nucleic acid was either cDNA or gDNA, and it came from T cells, B-cell-depleted T cells, or PBMCs.

CDR1 MNHNY and CDR2 SVGAGI come from the germline V gene (reference sequence). The CDR3 is 13 residues long. V gave up 5 bases and J gave up 8 bases, with 15 bases separating them. The specimen was peripheral blood. This chain connects TRBV6-6 to TRBJ1-1; D unclear. This TCR was recovered from a woman aged 18-29 years with acute or convalescent COVID-19. The chain's CDR3 is CASSIDPGGEAFF. CDR3 nucleotide sequence: TGTGCCAGCAGTATCGACCCGGGAGGGGAAGCTTTCTTT.